This T cell receptor beta chain was recovered during a study of T cells in Graves' hyperthyroidism and ophthalmopathy. About the study: Peripheral blood was obtained at initial diagnosis, preceding any treatment. Regarding the study as a whole: Most clonotypes that expanded in the thyroid above 0.001 also showed up in blood. The model anticipated ophthalmopathy a median around six months pre-onset.

Per the germline V gene, CDR1 is DFQATT and CDR2 is SNEGSKA (reference sequence). Trimming took 4 bases from V and 4 from J, leaving 22 bases between them. This CDR3 contains 16 residues. At least ten counts were recorded for this clonotype. Its specificity is unknown. PBMCs were derived from 7.5 to 10 ml fresh peripheral blood. TCR beta CDR3 regions were amplified from RNA transcripts. An initial round of RT-PCR targeting the TCR CDR3 relied on the HTBI primer set. TCRdb re-called the multiplex PCR reads through MiXCR, storing one row per CDR3 protein. The repertoire holds some 500,000 distinct CDR3 sequences, with approximately 24% as singletons.

V is TRBV20-1 and J is TRBJ2-5, with D possibly TRBD2 on 6 matching bases. The receptor's source is a woman aged 25 to 39 with Graves' ophthalmopathy. Input material: blood. In DNA, the CDR3 is TGCAGTGCTAAGGACTATATGTTAGCGGTAGGAGAGACCCAGTACTTC. Translating gives CSAKDYMLAVGETQYF.